This is a list of T cell receptor beta chains from one sample in a study of CD8 T cells in Susac syndrome. TCRdb fed the immunoSEQ multiplex PCR reads into MiXCR, producing one record per CDR3 protein. The sample yields some 150,000 distinct CDR3 sequences, 95% seen once. The material sequenced was CD4+ T cells from PBMCs. These receptors were collected from a human donor with Susac syndrome. Both conserved end residues are part of each CDR3. The order of the fields is clone size, V gene, CDR3 length, J gene, D gene, CDR3 DNA, CDR3 protein. D genes are given only for firm matches. For some rows the clone size is stated as once, few or many, or as a class when expanded; others skip it.

size: .
V: TRBV29-1
length: 15
J: TRBJ2-5
D: TRBD2
DNA: TGCAGCCTTGGGGCTAGCGGGAGTCCGCAAGAGACCCAGTACTTC
CDR3: CSLGASGSPQETQYF

size: once
V: TRBV20-1
length: 15
J: TRBJ2-2
D: TRBD1
DNA: TGCAGTGCTAGAGATGGAGGACAGGGCACCGGGGAGCTGTTTTTT
CDR3: CSARDGGQGTGELFF

size: .
V: TRBV9
length: 14
J: TRBJ1-3
D: TRBD1
DNA: TGTGCCAGCGACACAACAGGGGCTGGAAACACCATATATTTT
CDR3: CASDTTGAGNTIYF

size: .
V: TRBV19
length: 14
J: TRBJ1-2
D: .
DNA: TGTGCCAGTCTCCCCGGAGGGAAGACAAATGGCTACACCTTC
CDR3: CASLPGGKTNGYTF

size: .
V: TRBV7-3
length: 15
J: TRBJ2-1
D: TRBD2
DNA: TGTGCCAGCAGCTTAGGGAGGGCCCAAGGCAATGAGCAGTTCTTC
CDR3: CASSLGRAQGNEQFF

size: .
V: TRBV5-1
length: 15
J: TRBJ1-5
D: .
DNA: TGCGCCAGCAGCTTGGAGGGAAACAGGGATCAGCCCCAGCATTTT
CDR3: CASSLEGNRDQPQHF

size: .
V: TRBV28
length: 11
J: TRBJ2-5
D: .
DNA: TGTGCCAGCAGTAACGGGGAGACCCAGTACTTC
CDR3: CASSNGETQYF

size: .
V: TRBV4-1
length: 18
J: TRBJ2-7
D: .
DNA: TGCGCCAGCAGCCAATGGGTTCCCTTGCCAACCTCTCCCTACGAGCAGTACTTC
CDR3: CASSQWVPLPTSPYEQYF

size: .
V: TRBV19
length: 12
J: TRBJ1-5
D: .
DNA: TGTGCCAGTACGACACGGAATCAGCCCCAGCATTTT
CDR3: CASTTRNQPQHF

size: .
V: TRBV7-2
length: 15
J: TRBJ2-2
D: .
DNA: TGTGCCAGTAGGGGGAACAGGGCGGACACCGGGGAGCTGTTTTTT
CDR3: CASRGNRADTGELFF